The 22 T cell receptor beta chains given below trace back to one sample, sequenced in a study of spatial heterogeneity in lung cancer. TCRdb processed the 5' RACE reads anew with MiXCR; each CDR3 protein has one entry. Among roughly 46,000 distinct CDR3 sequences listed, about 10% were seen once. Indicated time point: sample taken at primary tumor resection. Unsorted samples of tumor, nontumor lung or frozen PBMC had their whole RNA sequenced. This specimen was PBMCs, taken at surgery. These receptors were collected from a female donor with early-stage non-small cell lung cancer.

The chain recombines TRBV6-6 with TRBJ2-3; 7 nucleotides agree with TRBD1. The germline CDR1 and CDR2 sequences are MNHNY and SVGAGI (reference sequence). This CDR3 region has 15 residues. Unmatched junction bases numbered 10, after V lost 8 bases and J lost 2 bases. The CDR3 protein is CASGRSGQHTDTQYF. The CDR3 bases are TGTGCCAGCGGCCGCTCGGGACAGCACACAGATACGCAGTATTTT.

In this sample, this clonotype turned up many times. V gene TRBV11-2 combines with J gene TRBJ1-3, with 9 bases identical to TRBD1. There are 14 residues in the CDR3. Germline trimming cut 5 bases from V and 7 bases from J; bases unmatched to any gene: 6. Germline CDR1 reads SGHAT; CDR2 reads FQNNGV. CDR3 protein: CASSAGTGWNTIYF. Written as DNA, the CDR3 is TGTGCCAGCAGCGCCGGGACAGGGTGGAACACCATATATTTT.

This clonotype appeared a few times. The CDR3 DNA follows: TGTGCCTGGGGAAAAAGCTCCTACAATGAGCAGTTCTTC. Translation gives CAWGKSSYNEQFF. The genes are TRBV30 and TRBJ2-1; D is undetermined. The CDR3 loop spans 13 amino acids. Germline V gene lookup returns CDR1 GTSNPN and CDR2 SVGIG (reference sequence). Trimming took 5 bases from V and 0 from J, leaving 8 bases between them.

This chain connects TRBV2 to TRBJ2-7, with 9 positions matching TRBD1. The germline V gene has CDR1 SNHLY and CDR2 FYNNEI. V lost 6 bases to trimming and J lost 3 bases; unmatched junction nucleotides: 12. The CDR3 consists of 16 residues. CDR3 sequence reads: CASSAGPPGQGYEQYF. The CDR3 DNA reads TGTGCCAGCAGCGCGGGACCGCCGGGACAGGGCTACGAGCAGTACTTC.

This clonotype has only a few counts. The CDR3 region has the DNA TGTGCCAGCAGTTTACTAGCGGGGGAAAGCTCCTACGAGCAGTACTTC. Amino acids: CASSLLAGESSYEQYF. This rearrangement joins TRBV28 to TRBJ2-7, with 10 bases lining up with TRBD2. The germline V gene has CDR1 MDHEN and CDR2 SYDVKM. The V and J ends lost 2 bases and 0 bases, in that order; junction bases with no gene match: 4. The CDR3 loop spans 16 amino acids. Full variable domain (remainder filled in from reference TRBV28 and TRBJ2-7): DVKVTQSSRYLVKRTGEKVFLECVQDMDHENMFWYRQDPGLGLRLIYFSYDVKMKEKGDIPEGYSVSREKKERFSLILESASTNQTSMYLCASSLLAGESSYEQYFGPGTRLTVT.

The CDR3 is CASSLWGSEQYF. As DNA, the CDR3 is TGTGCCAGCAGCTTATGGGGTAGCGAGCAGTACTTC. The chain combines TRBV7-2 with TRBJ2-7; D remains ambiguous. Germline values: CDR1 SGHTA, CDR2 FQGNSA. The CDR3 contains 12 residues. The germline V and J ends were trimmed by 2 bases and 6 bases, with 8 bases remaining between them.

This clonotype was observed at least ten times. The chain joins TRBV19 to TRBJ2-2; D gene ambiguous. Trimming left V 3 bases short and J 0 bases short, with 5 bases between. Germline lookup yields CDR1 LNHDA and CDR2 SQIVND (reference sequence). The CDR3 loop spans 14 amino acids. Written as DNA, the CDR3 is TGTGCCAGTAGTATGGCAGCGAACACCGGGGAGCTGTTTTTT. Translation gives CASSMAANTGELFF.

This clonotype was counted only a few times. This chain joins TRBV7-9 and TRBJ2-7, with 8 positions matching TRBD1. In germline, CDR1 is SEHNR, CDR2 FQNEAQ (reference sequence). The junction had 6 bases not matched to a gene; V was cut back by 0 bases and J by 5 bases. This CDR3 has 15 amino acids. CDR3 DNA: TGTGCCAGCAGCTTAGCAGGGGGACAGGTGAACGAGCAGTACTTC. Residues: CASSLAGGQVNEQYF.

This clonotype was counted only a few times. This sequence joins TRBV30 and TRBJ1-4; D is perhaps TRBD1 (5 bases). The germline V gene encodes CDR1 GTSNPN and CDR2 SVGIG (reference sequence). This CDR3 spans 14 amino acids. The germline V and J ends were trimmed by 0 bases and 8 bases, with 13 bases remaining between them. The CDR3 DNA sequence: TGTGCCTGGAGTGTACCAGGGAGTCGGGAAAAACTGTTTTTT. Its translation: CAWSVPGSREKLFF.

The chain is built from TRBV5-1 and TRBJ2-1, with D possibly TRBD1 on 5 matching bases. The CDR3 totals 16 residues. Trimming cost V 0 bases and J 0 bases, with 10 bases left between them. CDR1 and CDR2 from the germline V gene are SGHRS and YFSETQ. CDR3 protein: CASSLGQTFSYNEQFF. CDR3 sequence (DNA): TGCGCCAGCAGCTTGGGACAGACTTTCTCCTACAATGAGCAGTTCTTC.

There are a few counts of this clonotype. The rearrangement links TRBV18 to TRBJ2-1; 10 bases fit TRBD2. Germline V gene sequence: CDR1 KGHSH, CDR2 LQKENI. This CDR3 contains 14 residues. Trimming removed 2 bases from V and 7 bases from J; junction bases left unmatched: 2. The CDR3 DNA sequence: TGTGCCAGCTCACCAAGCGGGGGGGCAAATGAGCAGTTCTTC. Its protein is CASSPSGGANEQFF. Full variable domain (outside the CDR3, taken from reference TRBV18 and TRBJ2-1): NAGVMQNPRHLVRRRGQEARLRCSPMKGHSHVYWYRQLPEEGLKFMVYLQKENIIDESGMPKERFSAEFPKEGPSILRIQQVVRGDSAAYFCASSPSGGANEQFFGPGTRLTVL.

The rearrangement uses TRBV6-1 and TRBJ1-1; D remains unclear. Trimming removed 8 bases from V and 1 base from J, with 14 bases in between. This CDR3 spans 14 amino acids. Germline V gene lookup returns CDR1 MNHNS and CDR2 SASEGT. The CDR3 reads CASPNKRENTEAFF. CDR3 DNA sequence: TGTGCCAGCCCCAATAAGAGGGAGAACACTGAAGCTTTCTTT.

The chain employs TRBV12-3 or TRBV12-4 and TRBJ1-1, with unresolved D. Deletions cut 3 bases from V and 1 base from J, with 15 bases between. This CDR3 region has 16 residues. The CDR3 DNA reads TGTGCCAGCAGTTTCAGCTCCGGCGGTTCGAACACTGAAGCTTTCTTT. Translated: CASSFSSGGSNTEAFF.

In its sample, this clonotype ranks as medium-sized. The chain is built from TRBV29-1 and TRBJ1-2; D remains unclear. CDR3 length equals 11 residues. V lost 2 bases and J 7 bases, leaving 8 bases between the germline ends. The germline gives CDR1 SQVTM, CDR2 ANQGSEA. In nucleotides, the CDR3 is TGCAGCGTTGAAAATTCCCCTGGCTACACCTTC. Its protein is CSVENSPGYTF.

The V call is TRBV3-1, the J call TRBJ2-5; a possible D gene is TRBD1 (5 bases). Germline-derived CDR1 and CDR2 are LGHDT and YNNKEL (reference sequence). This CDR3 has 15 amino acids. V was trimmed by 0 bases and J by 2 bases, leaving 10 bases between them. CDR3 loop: CASSQETGWQETQYF. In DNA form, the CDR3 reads TGTGCCAGCAGCCAAGAAACAGGTTGGCAAGAGACCCAGTACTTC.

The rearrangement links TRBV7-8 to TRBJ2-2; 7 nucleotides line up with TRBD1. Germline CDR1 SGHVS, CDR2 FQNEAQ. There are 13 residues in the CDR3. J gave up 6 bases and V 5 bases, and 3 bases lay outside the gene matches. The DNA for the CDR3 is TGTGCCAGCAGCCAGGGGGTAGCCGGGGAGCTGTTTTTT. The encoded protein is CASSQGVAGELFF. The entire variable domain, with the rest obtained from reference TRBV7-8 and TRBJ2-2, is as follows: GAGVSQSPRYKVAKRGQDVALRCDPISGHVSLFWYQQALGQGPEFLTYFQNEAQLDKSGLPSDRFFAERPEGSVSTLKIQRTQQEDSAVYLCASSQGVAGELFFGEGSRLTVL.

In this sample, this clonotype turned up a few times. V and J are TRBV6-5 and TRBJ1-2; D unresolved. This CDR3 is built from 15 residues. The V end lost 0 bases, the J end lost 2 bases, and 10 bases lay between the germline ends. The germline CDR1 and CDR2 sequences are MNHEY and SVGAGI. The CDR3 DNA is TGTGCCAGCAGTTACTCCTATGGGGAGAACTATGGCTACACCTTC. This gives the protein CASSYSYGENYGYTF.

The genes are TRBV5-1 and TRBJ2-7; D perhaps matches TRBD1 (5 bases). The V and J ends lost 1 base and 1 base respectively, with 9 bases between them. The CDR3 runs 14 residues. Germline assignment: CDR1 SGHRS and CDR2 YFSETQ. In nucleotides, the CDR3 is TGCGCCAGCAGCTTGACGGCAGGGTCCTACGAGCAGTACTTC. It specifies CASSLTAGSYEQYF.

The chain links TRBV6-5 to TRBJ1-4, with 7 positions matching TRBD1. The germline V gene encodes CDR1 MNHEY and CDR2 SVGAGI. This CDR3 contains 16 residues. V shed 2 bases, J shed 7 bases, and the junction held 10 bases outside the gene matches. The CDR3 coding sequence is TGTGCCAGCAGTTACGGATTCAGGGGGGAGGGTGAAAAACTGTTTTTT. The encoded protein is CASSYGFRGEGEKLFF.

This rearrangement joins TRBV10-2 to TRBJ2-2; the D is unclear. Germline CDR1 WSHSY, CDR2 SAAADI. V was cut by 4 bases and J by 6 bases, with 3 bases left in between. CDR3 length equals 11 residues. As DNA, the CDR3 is TGCGCCAGCAGTGTTCCCGGGGAGCTGTTTTTT. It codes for CASSVPGELFF.

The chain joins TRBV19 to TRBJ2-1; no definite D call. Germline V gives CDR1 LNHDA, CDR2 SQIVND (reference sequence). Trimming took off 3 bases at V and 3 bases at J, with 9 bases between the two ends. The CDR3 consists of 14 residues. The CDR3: CASSIFSNYNEQFF. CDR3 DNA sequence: TGTGCCAGTAGTATTTTCAGCAACTACAATGAGCAGTTCTTC. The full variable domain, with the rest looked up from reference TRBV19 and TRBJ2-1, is DGGITQSPKYLFRKEGQNVTLSCEQNLNHDAMYWYRQDPGQGLRLIYYSQIVNDFQKGDIAEGYSVSREKKESFPLTVTSAQKNPTAFYLCASSIFSNYNEQFFGPGTRLTVL.

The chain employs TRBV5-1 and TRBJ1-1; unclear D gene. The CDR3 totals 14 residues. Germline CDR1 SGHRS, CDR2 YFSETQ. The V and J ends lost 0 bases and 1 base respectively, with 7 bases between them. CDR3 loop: CASSLEGENTEAFF. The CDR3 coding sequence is TGCGCCAGCAGCTTGGAAGGAGAGAACACTGAAGCTTTCTTT.